This record concerns one TCR beta chain sequence. What it binds is unknown. Germline V gene lookup returns CDR1 MDHEN and CDR2 SYDVKM. The CDR3 spans 18 residues. Trimming removed 6 bases from V and 0 bases from J; junction bases left unmatched: 11. This sample is drawn from a study of regulatory T cells in long-lasting Graves disease. Regarding the study as a whole: Graves' patients with persistent disease showed TCR diversity lower than patients newly diagnosed. Analyses excluded thyroid tissue, covering peripheral blood alone. TRBV28, TRBJ1-2 and TRBJ2-5 were segments that persistent disease favored.

Sequencing libraries for TCR beta were prepared with iRepertoire HTBI primers and Arm-PCR of CDR3 regions. TCRdb redid the calling of the multiplex PCR reads with MiXCR, one entry per CDR3 protein. The data hold roughly 360,000 distinct CDR3 sequences, with 20% to 25% observed a single time. The time point is: persistent/refractory GD, antithyroid drugs over 5 years with positive TRAb. The TCR library was prepared using RNA isolated from PBMCs. Tubes containing EDTA received around 9.5 milliliters of drawn peripheral blood. The chain couples TRBV28 to TRBJ1-3, with TRBD1 matching over 10 bases. The clonotype originates from a middle-aged woman with Graves disease. The input for sequencing was peripheral blood mononuclear cells (PBMCs), taken when the disease was refractory, from a patient treated with antithyroid drugs. The CDR3 DNA reads as TGTGCCAGCAGAAAAATGGGGACAGGGGCCAGCTCTGGAAACACCATATATTTT. Translating it yields CASRKMGTGASSGNTIYF.